The clone carrying this T cell receptor (beta chain) showed up just a few times. The sample belongs to a study of blood T cell repertoires in COVID-19. Overall study context: COVID-19 samples, acute and convalescent, were from the United States, Italy and Spain. T cells, B-cell-depleted T cells, or PBMCs supplied cDNA or gDNA.

V trimming: 4 bases; J trimming: 3 bases; junction bases outside the gene matches: 4. The CDR3 extends over 14 amino acids. Germline V gene data show CDR1 as LNHDA and CDR2 as SQIVND (reference sequence). Authors' analysis steps: Amplification of reference gene primers was used by the study to estimate nucleated cell counts. Method: immunoSEQ multiplex PCR; TCRdb's copy keeps in-frame clones and lacks some. That table gives V, J and clone size, and the DNA gave D and trimming. The table has 140,000 to 150,000 clones, approximately 84% seen once. The V call is TRBV19, the J call TRBJ2-7; 9 nucleotides agree with TRBD1. The sequenced sample consisted of peripheral blood. This sequence originates from a woman aged 55-70 years with acute or convalescent COVID-19. CDR3 protein: CASSSGTGRYEQYF. The CDR3 region has the DNA TGTGCCAGTAGTAGCGGGACAGGGCGCTACGAGCAGTACTTC.